This T cell receptor (beta chain) was sequenced for a study of regulatory T cells in long-lasting Graves disease. Study-wide points: With a small sample size, accuracy may have been reduced. In persistent patients, shared public clonotypes (under 3,000) outnumbered those in new patients (almost 1,000).

Time point indicated: persistent/refractory GD, antithyroid drugs over 5 years with positive TRAb. The authors made the TCR library using RNA they extracted from PBMCs. Construction of TCR beta libraries relied on iRepertoire HTBI primers and on Arm-PCR targeting CDR3 regions. MiXCR was run by TCRdb on the multiplex PCR reads, yielding one entry per CDR3 protein. The sample holds under 350,000 distinct CDR3 sequences; around 21% are singletons and the top ten take roughly three fifths. A remark on this clonotype: Its specificity is not known.

CDR1 is LNHNV, CDR2 YYDKDF, per germline (reference sequence). V lost 0 bases, J lost 3 bases, and 8 bases stayed unmatched. The CDR3 has 16 amino acids. The material was peripheral blood mononuclear cells (PBMCs), obtained when the disease was refractory, from a patient treated with antithyroid drugs. The TCR was taken from a female donor with Graves disease. This rearrangement joins TRBV15 to TRBJ2-7; 7 bases line up with TRBD2. Here the CDR3 reads CATSREGGSGIYEQYF. In DNA form, the CDR3 reads TGTGCCACCAGCAGAGAGGGCGGGAGTGGTATCTACGAGCAGTACTTC. The variable domain in full, with the rest retrieved from reference TRBV15 and TRBJ2-7, is DAMVIQNPRYQVTQFGKPVTLSCSQTLNHNVMYWYQQKSSQAPKLLFHYYDKDFNNEADTPDNFQSRRPNTSFCFLDIRSPGLGDTAMYLCATSREGGSGIYEQYFGPGTRLTVT.